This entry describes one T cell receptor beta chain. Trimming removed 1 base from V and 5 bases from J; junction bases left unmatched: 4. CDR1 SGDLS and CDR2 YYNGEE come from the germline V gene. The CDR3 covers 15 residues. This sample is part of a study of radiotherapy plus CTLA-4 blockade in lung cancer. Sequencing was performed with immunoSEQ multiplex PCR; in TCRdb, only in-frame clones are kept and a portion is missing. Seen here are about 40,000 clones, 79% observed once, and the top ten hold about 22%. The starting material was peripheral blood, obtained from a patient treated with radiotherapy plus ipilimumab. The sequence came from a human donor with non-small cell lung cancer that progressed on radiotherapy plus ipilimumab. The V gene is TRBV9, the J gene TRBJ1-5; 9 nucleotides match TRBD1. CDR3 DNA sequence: TGTGCCAGCAGCGTAACGGGACAGGGTGATCAGCCCCAGCATTTT. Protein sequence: CASSVTGQGDQPQHF. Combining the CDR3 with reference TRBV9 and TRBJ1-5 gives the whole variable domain DSGVTQTPKHLITATGQRVTLRCSPRSGDLSVYWYQQSLDQGLQFLIQYYNGEERAKGNILERFSAQQFPDLHSELNLSSLELGDSALYFCASSVTGQGDQPQHFGDGTRLSIL.